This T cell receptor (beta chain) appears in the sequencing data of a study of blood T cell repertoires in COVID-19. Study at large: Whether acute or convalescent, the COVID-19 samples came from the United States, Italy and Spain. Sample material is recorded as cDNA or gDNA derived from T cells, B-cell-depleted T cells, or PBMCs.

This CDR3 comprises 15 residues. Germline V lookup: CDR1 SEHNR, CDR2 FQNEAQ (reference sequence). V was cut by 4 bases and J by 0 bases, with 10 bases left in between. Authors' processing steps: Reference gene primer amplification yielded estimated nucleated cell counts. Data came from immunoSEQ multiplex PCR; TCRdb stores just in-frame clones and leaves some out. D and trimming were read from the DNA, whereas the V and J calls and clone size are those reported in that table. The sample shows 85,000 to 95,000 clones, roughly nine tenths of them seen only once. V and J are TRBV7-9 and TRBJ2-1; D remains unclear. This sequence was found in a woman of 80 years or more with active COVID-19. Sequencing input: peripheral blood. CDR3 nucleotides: TGTGCCAGCAGCTCGACACTCCGCTCCTACAATGAGCAGTTCTTC. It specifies CASSSTLRSYNEQFF.